This T cell receptor beta chain was captured by sequencing in a study of T cell repertoires in cytomegalovirus infection. Study in general: Through public TCR beta signatures, both CMV infection and matching HLA type were indicated.

TCRdb itself ran the reads through MiXCR, one entry per CDR3 protein. The sample yields some 440,000 distinct CDR3 sequences, roughly a third seen once. This CDR3 contains 15 residues. Trimming pared 3 bases from V and 2 bases from J, leaving 11 bases between. CDR1 and CDR2 from the germline V gene are SGHTA and FQGNSA. This clonotype was counted ten times or more. Antigen specificity is unknown. General study findings and limits: Summed frequency of shared TCR beta families picked out CMV carriers who also had the relevant HLA.

Sequenced: PBMCs. The chain uses TRBV7-2 and TRBJ1-5, with TRBD1 as a possible D gene (5 bases). The sequence derives from a human donor in good health (CMV status not recorded). Some clones in this sample may be carry-over from other donors' samples. For the CDR3, the DNA is TGTGCCAGCAGCTTGGGTCCCAGGGGCAATCAGCCCCAGCATTTT. It codes for CASSLGPRGNQPQHF.